The 16 T cell receptor beta chains below come from one sample, sequenced in a study of Graves' ophthalmopathy and Graves' hyperthyroidism. Beta-chain TCR CDR3 regions were amplified from RNA transcripts. HTBI primers primed a first-round RT-PCR, and a second-round multiplex PCR followed. One entry per CDR3 protein, called by TCRdb with MiXCR from the multiplex PCR reads. The data hold hundreds of thousands of distinct CDR3 sequences, with 22% observed a single time. The sequenced material came from peripheral blood. The receptor set was obtained from a woman aged 18-29 years with stable Graves' hyperthyroidism. Some clones in this sample may be carry-over from other donors' samples.

This clonotype showed up many times. The chain couples TRBV6-1 to TRBJ1-5; D uncertain. CDR1 MNHNS and CDR2 SASEGT come from the germline V gene. This CDR3 contains 15 residues. Trimming removed 7 bases from V and 1 base from J, with 14 bases in between. CDR3 DNA: TGTGCCAGCACCCCGGCGGGCGGGAGCAATCAGCCCCAGCATTTT. This gives the protein CASTPAGGSNQPQHF.

V usage is TRBV5-1 and J usage is TRBJ2-6, with 7 bases lining up with TRBD1. The germline CDR1 and CDR2 sequences are SGHRS and YFSETQ. After removal of 0 bases from V and 0 bases from J, the junction contained 6 bases not matched to a gene. CDR3 length: 18 amino acids. This CDR3 reads CASSLAGTAGSGANVLTF. Written as DNA, the CDR3 is TGCGCCAGCAGCTTGGCCGGGACAGCCGGCTCTGGGGCCAACGTCCTGACTTTC.

This clonotype has at least ten counts. The genes are TRBV12-3 or TRBV12-4 and TRBJ1-5; no clear D. The CDR3 has 13 amino acids. V was pared by 6 bases and J by 3 bases, with 9 bases between. CDR3 protein: CASRSSNNQPQHF. The DNA of the CDR3 is TGTGCCAGCAGGTCCAGTAACAATCAGCCCCAGCATTTT.

CDR3 sequence: CASSPTGGGGGNQPQHF. CDR3 DNA: TGCGCCAGCAGCCCAACTGGGGGGGGCGGGGGTAATCAGCCCCAGCATTTT. The chain has TRBV4-1 and TRBJ1-5, with D perhaps matching TRBD1 (6 bases). The germline V and J ends were trimmed by 4 bases and 4 bases, with 20 bases remaining between them. CDR1 is MGHRA and CDR2 is YSYEKL in the germline V gene. The CDR3 runs to 17 residues.

J is TRBJ2-7 and V is TRBV11-1, with a tentative D call TRBD1 (5 bases). Germline V CDR1 and CDR2: SGHAT, FQDESV (reference sequence). This CDR3 region has 19 residues. V lost 5 bases and J lost 3, with 29 bases in between. CDR3 DNA: TGTGCCAGCAGCGAACTAAGGCGTGGGTTACTTCCAGGGCTCTACGAGCAGTACTTC. It codes for CASSELRRGLLPGLYEQYF.

The CDR3 protein is CATSREKGFTGELFF. The CDR3 nucleotides are TGTGCCACCAGCAGAGAGAAAGGGTTCACCGGGGAGCTGTTTTTT. The chain is built from TRBV15 and TRBJ2-2; the D is unclear. The V gene lost 0 bases and the J gene lost 4 bases, with 9 bases spanning the gap. Per germline, CDR1 LNHNV and CDR2 YYDKDF (reference sequence). There are 15 residues in the CDR3.

This clonotype was observed many times. CDR3 coding DNA: TGCAGCGTCAGTGGGGCGGGGGAGCAGTACTTC. Encoded protein: CSVSGAGEQYF. This chain uses TRBV29-1 with TRBJ2-7; D is possibly TRBD2 (6 bases). V gave up 6 bases and J gave up 7 bases, with 13 bases separating them. CDR1 is SQVTM and CDR2 is ANQGSEA in the germline V gene. The length of the CDR3 is 11 residues.

This chain uses TRBV11-2 with TRBJ2-7; 9 nucleotides line up with TRBD2. Germline V gene lookup returns CDR1 SGHAT and CDR2 FQNNGV. The CDR3 totals 15 residues. The junction had 10 bases not matched to a gene; V was cut back by 5 bases and J by 5 bases. The CDR3 loop reads CASSPAGGNPHEQYF. As DNA, the CDR3 is TGTGCCAGCAGCCCCGCGGGAGGGAACCCCCACGAGCAGTACTTC.

The chain joins TRBV11-2 to TRBJ2-5; a weak D match, TRBD2 (7 bases). Germline CDR1 SGHAT, CDR2 FQNNGV. V was trimmed by 4 bases and J by 4 bases, leaving 16 bases between them. The CDR3 covers 15 residues. CDR3 in amino acids: CASSWGGSIGETQYF. In DNA, the CDR3 is TGTGCCAGCAGCTGGGGGGGCAGCATCGGAGAGACCCAGTACTTC.

At least ten counts were recorded for this clonotype. The CDR3 sequence is CASSLGTGARETQYF. The CDR3 DNA follows: TGTGCCAGCAGCCTAGGGACAGGGGCGAGGGAGACCCAGTACTTC. V gene TRBV7-3 combines with J gene TRBJ2-5, with 10 bases aligning to TRBD1. The CDR3 contains 15 residues. Germline V lookup: CDR1 SGHTA, CDR2 FQGTGA. With V trimmed by 5 bases and J by 5 bases, 8 bases remained unmatched.

The chain uses TRBV28 and TRBJ2-5; perhaps TRBD2 as D (5 bases). Trimming pared 6 bases from V and 0 bases from J, leaving 14 bases between. From germline, CDR1 is MDHEN and CDR2 SYDVKM. The CDR3 runs 15 residues. The CDR3 sequence is CASSRPGNDQETQYF. CDR3 DNA: TGTGCCAGCAGCCGACCCGGGAACGACCAAGAGACCCAGTACTTC.

This clonotype occurred a few times. The chain has TRBV20-1 and TRBJ1-2; 7 bases line up with TRBD1. This CDR3 region has 13 residues. From germline, CDR1 is DFQATT and CDR2 SNEGSKA (reference sequence). Trimming cost V 3 bases and J 3 bases; bases outside gene matches: 4. The CDR3 loop reads CSASGDSHYGYTF. In nucleotides, the CDR3 is TGCAGTGCTAGTGGGGACAGTCACTATGGCTACACCTTC.

The genes are TRBV2 and TRBJ2-7; 7 nucleotides align to TRBD1. The junction had 9 bases not matched to a gene; V was cut back by 6 bases and J by 4 bases. Germline-derived CDR1 and CDR2 are SNHLY and FYNNEI. The CDR3 covers 14 residues. In DNA, the CDR3 is TGTGCCAGCAGGGGGGACAGCACCGCGTACGAGCAGTACTTC. It yields the protein CASRGDSTAYEQYF. Drawing the rest from reference TRBV2 and TRBJ2-7, the complete variable domain is EPEVTQTPSHQVTQMGQEVILRCVPISNHLYFYWYRQILGQKVEFLVSFYNNEISEKSEIFDDQFSVERPDGSNFTLKIRSTKLEDSAMYFCASRGDSTAYEQYFGPGTRLTVT.

This clonotype was seen repeatedly, ten times or more. This chain connects TRBV4-1 to TRBJ1-6; no definite D call. CDR1 is MGHRA and CDR2 is YSYEKL in the germline V gene. This CDR3 is built from 15 residues. The germline V and J ends were trimmed by 1 base and 6 bases, with 10 bases remaining between them. The CDR3 here is CASSQGWAGNSPLHF. The DNA of the CDR3 is TGCGCCAGCAGCCAAGGGTGGGCGGGTAATTCACCCCTCCACTTT.

CDR3 loop: CASSLWARGDNYGYTF. The DNA of the CDR3 is TGTGCCAGCAGTTTATGGGCGAGGGGAGATAACTATGGCTACACCTTC. The rearrangement uses TRBV27 and TRBJ1-2, with D maybe TRBD1 (5 bases). V dropped 1 base and J dropped 1 base, with 13 bases sitting between them. The CDR3 consists of 16 residues. Looked up from germline, CDR1 is MNHEY and CDR2 is SMNVEV (reference sequence).

This clonotype was counted ten times or more. This chain links TRBV12-3 or TRBV12-4 with TRBJ1-2; D is unresolved. V was trimmed by 3 bases and J by 2 bases, leaving 7 bases between them. The CDR3 consists of 13 residues. The CDR3 loop is CASSFWENYGYTF. CDR3 in DNA: TGTGCCAGCAGTTTTTGGGAAAACTATGGCTACACCTTC.